A selection of T cell receptor beta chains follows, all from one sample in a study of blood T cells in healthy people across ages. TCRdb reanalysed the 5' RACE reads using MiXCR and keeps one entry per CDR3 protein. Of about 970,000 distinct CDR3 sequences detected, roughly half appear once; the ten largest clones hold about 21%. Sequencing was done on a sample of blood. The source is a woman aged 55-70 years in good health. Each CDR3 is given without its conserved first and last residue.

J gene	V gene	CDR3 length	CDR3 protein
TRBJ2-5	TRBV29-1	12	SVDGGTGQETQY
TRBJ2-1	TRBV14	14	ASSQDWTTRQNEQF
TRBJ2-7	TRBV4-2	13	ASSQVLAHSYEQY
TRBJ1-1	TRBV12-3/TRBV12-4	11	ASSLRKNTEAF
TRBJ2-7	TRBV3-1	13	ASRGSGSGTYEQY
TRBJ2-3	TRBV2	12	ASTNGYRADTQY
TRBJ1-1	TRBV29-1	10	SVYAENTEAF
TRBJ2-5	TRBV7-2	13	ASSFSGGRQETQY
TRBJ2-6	TRBV4-1	15	ASRKPGQSSGANVLT
TRBJ2-3	TRBV27	12	ASSLGWAGDTQY
TRBJ1-1	TRBV20-1	10	SANKRGTGAF
TRBJ2-5	TRBV4-2	12	ASSQAGQKETQY
TRBJ2-7	TRBV4-1	12	ASSQAPSSYEQY
TRBJ2-7	TRBV4-1	12	ASSQDSGSYEQY
TRBJ2-5	TRBV29-1	8	SVDRGTQY
TRBJ2-6	TRBV7-6	10	ASSFMANVLT
TRBJ2-1	TRBV30	10	AWSPGGQLQF
TRBJ1-2	TRBV28	14	ASSFENLRTGRGYT
TRBJ2-7	TRBV20-1	10	SAITSGYEQY
TRBJ2-3	TRBV5-1	13	ASSLARGSADTQY
TRBJ2-7	TRBV5-1	12	ASSYGGDSYEQY
TRBJ2-5	TRBV20-1	11	SASDPGRETQY
TRBJ2-1	TRBV4-1	9	ASSRRDEQF
TRBJ1-1	TRBV18	15	ASSPPGQGLGITEAF
TRBJ2-7	TRBV19	13	ASANSGRESYEQY
TRBJ2-7	TRBV6-1	11	ASSEGIRYEQY
TRBJ2-2	TRBV18	14	ASSPRPGGNTGELF
TRBJ2-5	TRBV3-1	13	ASSQPEAGLKTQY
TRBJ2-1	TRBV19	10	ASTENYNEQF
TRBJ2-3	TRBV5-1	14	ASTPTSGRKTDTQY
TRBJ2-1	TRBV4-2	12	ASSQDLHLNEQF
TRBJ2-5	TRBV7-2	12	ASSLMGLKETQY
TRBJ2-2	TRBV6-2/TRBV6-3	13	ATRQGRLNTGELF
TRBJ1-4	TRBV6-5	11	ASRVTGNEKLF
TRBJ2-7	TRBV7-9	13	ASSSSPGQGKEQY
TRBJ2-1	TRBV29-1	11	SVLPSSYNEQF
TRBJ2-1	TRBV5-1	14	ASSPGLAGAYNEQF
TRBJ1-6	TRBV5-1	11	ASSFEGGSPLH
TRBJ1-4	TRBV27	17	ASSLSARLSRQLDEKLF
TRBJ2-1	TRBV6-2/TRBV6-3	12	ASRSGTGVNEQF
TRBJ1-2	TRBV7-2	12	ASSATAVNYGYT
TRBJ2-5	TRBV6-2/TRBV6-3	14	ASSYSGRGPSETQY
TRBJ2-7	TRBV27	13	ASSLFGERTYEQY
TRBJ2-3	TRBV7-2	13	ASSLGGVRTDTQY
TRBJ2-7	TRBV2	14	ASSEGLAGRTYEQY
TRBJ2-5	TRBV11-2	11	ASSLMVGETQY
TRBJ1-1	TRBV16	10	ANSPLPPEAF
TRBJ2-7	TRBV4-2	13	ASSQMGQGDYEQY
TRBJ2-1	TRBV27	13	ASNHGASGGDEQF
TRBJ2-3	TRBV7-2	11	ASSLNRISPQY